What follows describes a single T cell receptor (beta chain). This entry belongs to a study of T cell changes during pregnancy in multiple sclerosis. Sequencing was performed with immunoSEQ multiplex PCR; in TCRdb, only in-frame clones are kept and a portion is missing. Of fewer than 60,000 clones detected, 92% appear once; the ten largest clones hold 0.39%. The germline gives CDR1 SGHVS, CDR2 FNYEAQ. V was trimmed by 0 bases and J by 4 bases, leaving 10 bases between them. The CDR3 runs 15 residues. This sequence joins TRBV7-6 and TRBJ2-1, with D possibly being TRBD2 (6 bases). This TCR was sampled from a female donor with multiple sclerosis, enrolled in a pregnancy study. The sample here was CD4+ T cells from peripheral blood mononuclear cells, taken after pregnancy. The CDR3 reads CASSLAEGRYNEQFF. In DNA form, the CDR3 reads TGTGCCAGCAGCTTAGCGGAGGGCCGTTACAATGAGCAGTTCTTC.